The 23 T cell receptor beta chains listed next were all sequenced from one sample in a study of blood T cells in healthy people across ages. Sample-barcoded 5' priming and a J-beta primer mix drove a second PCR of roughly 6 to 12 cycles. Using its own MiXCR run on the 5' RACE reads, TCRdb lists one record per CDR3 protein. The sample has about 640,000 distinct CDR3 sequences; 45% to 65% are singletons. The sequenced sample consisted of blood. Receptors originate from a man aged 55 to 70 in good health.

Concerning this clonotype itself: A read error may account for a junction end that differs from germline. The chain recombines TRBV2 with TRBJ2-2; D gene unclear. Germline V gene data show CDR1 as SNHLY and CDR2 as FYNNEI. The CDR3 consists of 16 residues. This chain's CDR3 is CASRARTATATGELFF. The CDR3 nucleotides read TGTGCCAGCAGGGCCCGGACCGCAACTGCTACCGGAGAGCTGTTTTTT.

The chain joins TRBV2 to TRBJ1-2; 7 bases match TRBD1. Germline values: CDR1 SNHLY, CDR2 FYNNEI. CDR3 length: 14 amino acids. Losses at the gene ends were 8 bases for V and 0 bases for J; bases not matched to a gene: 6. The CDR3 region is CASGDRDSNYGYTF. The CDR3 DNA follows: TGTGCCAGCGGAGACAGGGACTCTAACTATGGCTACACCTTC.

The sample holds many counts of this clonotype. The rearrangement links TRBV6-1 to TRBJ1-4, with D perhaps matching TRBD1 (5 bases). The CDR3 runs to 13 residues. CDR1 and CDR2 from the germline V gene are MNHNS and SASEGT. V lost 7 bases, J lost 8 bases, and 14 bases lay in between. CDR3 protein: CASTRGPPEKLFF. As DNA, the CDR3 is TGTGCCAGCACGAGGGGTCCGCCCGAAAAACTGTTTTTT.

This clonotype was observed a few times. The V call is TRBV13, the J call TRBJ2-7; tentative D call: TRBD2 (6 bases). The end of the DNA fits TRBJ2-5 better, so the J call may be wrong. Germline V gene data show CDR1 as PRHDT and CDR2 as FYEKMQ (reference sequence). The CDR3 loop spans 15 amino acids. This CDR3 reads CASSLRGDPQETQYF. In DNA, the CDR3 is TGTGCCAGCAGCTTGCGCGGGGACCCACAAGAGACCCAGTACTTC.

The V and J genes are TRBV6-5 and TRBJ1-1; D is unresolved. CDR3 length equals 14 residues. From germline, CDR1 is MNHEY and CDR2 SVGAGI. Trimming stripped 2 bases from V and 1 base from J, with 8 bases between. The CDR3 DNA follows: TGTGCCAGCAGTTACGGAGATACGAACACTGAAGCTTTCTTT. Residues: CASSYGDTNTEAFF.

In DNA form, the CDR3 reads TGTGCCAGCAGTACTGGGAGAGTGCGACCAGATGCGGAATATTTT. Translated: CASSTGRVRPDAEYF. This chain joins TRBV12-3 or TRBV12-4 and TRBJ2-3; maybe TRBD2 (5 bases). V lost 5 bases and J lost 15, with 27 bases in between. This CDR3 is built from 15 residues.

The V gene is TRBV10-2, the J gene TRBJ2-4; 7 bases fit TRBD2. CDR1 and CDR2 from the germline V gene are WSHSY and SAAADI. The length of the CDR3 is 13 residues. V lost 5 bases, J lost 13 bases, and 11 bases stayed unmatched. This CDR3 is CASSQDSAGEQYF. Written as DNA, the CDR3 is TGCGCCAGCAGTCAGGACTCGGCGGGGGAGCAGTACTTC.

The chain couples TRBV29-1 to TRBJ2-1; D possibly matches TRBD1 or TRBD2 (6 bases each). CDR3 length: 16 residues. V was trimmed by 0 bases and J by 2 bases, leaving 14 bases between them. The germline V gene has CDR1 SQVTM and CDR2 ANQGSEA. For the CDR3, the DNA is TGCAGCGTTGAAGAAGGGGGAGGCGGGACCTACAATGAGCAGTTCTTC. Amino acids: CSVEEGGGGTYNEQFF.

The V gene is TRBV4-2, the J gene TRBJ2-5, with D perhaps TRBD2 (7 bases). Germline values: CDR1 LGHNA, CDR2 YNFKEQ. V was trimmed by 1 base and J by 4 bases, leaving 16 bases between them. CDR3 length equals 16 residues. DNA for the CDR3: TGTGCCAGCAGCCAAGTTTTATCGGGGGGCGGAGAGACCCAGTACTTC. It codes for CASSQVLSGGGETQYF.

The chain carries TRBV4-1 and TRBJ2-7; TRBD1 might be the D (6 bases). The V end was cut by 3 bases, the J end by 2 bases, with 11 bases between. CDR3 size: 14 residues. Germline values: CDR1 MGHRA, CDR2 YSYEKL. CDR3 DNA sequence: TGCGCCAGCAGCCATGGACAGACGACCTACGAGCAGTACTTC. Amino acids: CASSHGQTTYEQYF.

The gene calls are TRBV7-2 and TRBJ2-7; D might be TRBD1 (5 bases). CDR1 SGHTA and CDR2 FQGNSA come from the germline V gene. Trimming left V 2 bases short and J 5 bases short, with 10 bases between. This CDR3 region has 13 residues. The CDR3: CASSLHRTDEQYF. As DNA, the CDR3 is TGTGCCAGCAGCTTACACAGGACCGACGAGCAGTACTTC.

The chain recombines TRBV5-5 with TRBJ2-1, with D possibly being TRBD1 (6 bases). The CDR3 is 13 amino acids. In germline, CDR1 is SGHKS, CDR2 YYEKEE (reference sequence). With 2 bases removed from V and 4 bases from J, the gap between germline ends came to 7 bases. CDR3 in DNA: TGTGCCAGCAGCTTTGGACAGTACAATGAGCAGTTCTTC. Translated, it gives CASSFGQYNEQFF.

The J gene is TRBJ2-4, the V gene TRBV29-1, with D perhaps matching TRBD1 (7 bases). CDR3 length equals 15 residues. V lost 5 bases, J lost 7 bases, and 21 bases lay in between. Germline-derived CDR1 and CDR2 are SQVTM and ANQGSEA. DNA for the CDR3: TGCAGCGTTCAGCCCTATCAGGGGGAGGAGAACATTCAGTACTTC. This gives the protein CSVQPYQGEENIQYF.

This sequence joins TRBV5-1 and TRBJ1-2, with 11 bases lining up with TRBD1. With 5 bases clipped from V and 6 bases from J, the junction kept 3 bases outside the gene matches. CDR3 length: 13 residues. Germline V gene sequence: CDR1 SGHRS, CDR2 YFSETQ. The CDR3 DNA is TGCGCCAGCAGATGGACAGGGGGCAATGGCTACACCTTC. This encodes CASRWTGGNGYTF.

This clonotype has just a few counts. The chain is built from TRBV5-1 and TRBJ2-7, with D hard to call. Germline-derived CDR1 and CDR2 are SGHRS and YFSETQ. Trimming removed 4 bases from V and 6 bases from J, with 17 bases in between. There are 14 residues in the CDR3. CDR3 residues: CASSDAGPPSEQYF. The CDR3 DNA reads as TGCGCCAGCAGCGACGCCGGGCCCCCCTCCGAGCAGTACTTC.

The rearrangement uses TRBV4-2 and TRBJ2-3; 12 bases match TRBD2. This CDR3 spans 17 amino acids. The trim removed 2 bases at V and 4 bases at J, leaving 7 bases unmatched. CDR1 LGHNA and CDR2 YNFKEQ come from the germline V gene. The DNA for the CDR3 is TGTGCCAGCAGCCAATCCCCTAGCGGGGGGGCCTCAGATACGCAGTATTTT. The encoded protein is CASSQSPSGGASDTQYF.

The rearrangement joins TRBV10-3 to TRBJ2-1; 16 bases are shared with TRBD2. Germline V gene lookup returns CDR1 ENHRY and CDR2 SYGVKD. There are 18 residues in the CDR3. The junction had 4 bases not matched to a gene; V was cut back by 2 bases and J by 3 bases. CDR3 coding DNA: TGTGCCATCAGTGAGAAGGGACTAGCGGGGGGGCTCTACAATGAGCAGTTCTTC. The encoded protein is CAISEKGLAGGLYNEQFF.

This clonotype was picked up a small number of times. Possible read error: a much larger clone is one base away. The rearrangement links TRBV29-1 to TRBJ2-2; D is unresolved. V lost 6 bases to trimming and J lost 5 bases, with 13 bases between them. The CDR3 has 13 residues. CDR1 and CDR2 (germline): SQVTM, ANQGSEA. CDR3 sequence: CSVYSSGTGELFF. As DNA, the CDR3 is TGCAGCGTGTATAGTAGTGGGACCGGGGAGCTGTTTTTT.

In its sample, this clonotype was seen a few times. The chain joins TRBV3-1 to TRBJ2-1; TRBD1 agrees at 7 bases. Germline CDR1 reads LGHDT; CDR2 reads YNNKEL (reference sequence). The CDR3 is made up of 13 amino acids. J lost 10 bases, V lost 2 bases, and 5 bases had no gene match. The CDR3 reads CASSQIRGREQFF. Written as DNA, the CDR3 is TGTGCCAGCAGCCAAATTAGGGGGCGAGAGCAGTTCTTC.

The table lists this clonotype with a few counts. This chain connects TRBV5-5 to TRBJ2-7, with a weak D call TRBD1 (6 bases). The CDR3 length is 14 residues. V lost 2 bases and J 3 bases, leaving 12 bases between the germline ends. CDR1 is SGHKS, CDR2 YYEKEE, per germline (reference sequence). CDR3 protein: CASSLRQVIYEQYF. In nucleotides, the CDR3 is TGTGCCAGCAGCTTAAGACAGGTTATCTACGAGCAGTACTTC.

The chain has TRBV4-2 and TRBJ2-7, with D possibly TRBD1 on 5 matching bases. V was pared by 4 bases and J by 0 bases, with 13 bases between. The germline V gene has CDR1 LGHNA and CDR2 YNFKEQ. There are 15 residues in the CDR3. The CDR3 DNA follows: TGTGCCAGCAGCCGAGGCAGGGCCCCCTCCTACGAGCAGTACTTC. Protein sequence: CASSRGRAPSYEQYF.

The chain employs TRBV7-9 and TRBJ1-1, with 11 bases identical to TRBD1. Germline trimming cut 5 bases from V and 1 base from J; bases unmatched to any gene: 6. From germline, CDR1 is SEHNR and CDR2 FQNEAQ (reference sequence). This CDR3 is 16 amino acids long. CDR3 sequence: CASSPGDRGWNTEAFF. Here the CDR3 DNA reads TGTGCCAGCAGCCCAGGGGACAGGGGGTGGAACACTGAAGCTTTCTTT.

The chain couples TRBV25-1 to TRBJ1-1; possible D gene TRBD1, 6 bases. CDR1 is MGHDK and CDR2 is SYGVNS in the germline V gene. V lost 6 bases, J lost 4 bases, and 15 bases lay in between. The CDR3 covers 14 residues. The CDR3 loop reads CASSPQGRGTEAFF. In DNA form, the CDR3 reads TGTGCCAGCAGCCCACAGGGTCGCGGCACTGAAGCTTTCTTT.